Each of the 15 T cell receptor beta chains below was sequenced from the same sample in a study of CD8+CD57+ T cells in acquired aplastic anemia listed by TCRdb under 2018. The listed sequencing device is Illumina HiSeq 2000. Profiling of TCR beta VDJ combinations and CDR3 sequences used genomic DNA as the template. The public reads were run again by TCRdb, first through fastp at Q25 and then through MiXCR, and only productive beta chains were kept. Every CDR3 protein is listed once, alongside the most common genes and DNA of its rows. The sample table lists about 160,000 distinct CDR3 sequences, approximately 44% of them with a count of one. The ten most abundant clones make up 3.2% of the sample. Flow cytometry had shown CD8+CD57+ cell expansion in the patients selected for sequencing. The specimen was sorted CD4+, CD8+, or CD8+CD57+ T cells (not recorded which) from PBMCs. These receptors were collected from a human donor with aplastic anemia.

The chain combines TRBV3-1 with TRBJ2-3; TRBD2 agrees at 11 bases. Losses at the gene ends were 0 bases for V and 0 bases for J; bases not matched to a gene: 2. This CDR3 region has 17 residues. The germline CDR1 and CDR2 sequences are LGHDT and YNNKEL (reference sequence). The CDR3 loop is CASSQDRLAGSTDTQYF. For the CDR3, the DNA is TGTGCCAGCAGCCAAGACCGACTAGCGGGAAGCACAGATACGCAGTATTTT.

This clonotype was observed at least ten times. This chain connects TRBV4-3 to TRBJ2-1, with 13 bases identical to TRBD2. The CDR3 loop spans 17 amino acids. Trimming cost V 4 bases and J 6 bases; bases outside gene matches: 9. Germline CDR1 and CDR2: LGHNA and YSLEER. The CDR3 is CASSPGGTSGVGNEQFF. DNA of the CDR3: TGCGCCAGCAGCCCAGGCGGGACTAGCGGGGTAGGCAATGAGCAGTTCTTC.

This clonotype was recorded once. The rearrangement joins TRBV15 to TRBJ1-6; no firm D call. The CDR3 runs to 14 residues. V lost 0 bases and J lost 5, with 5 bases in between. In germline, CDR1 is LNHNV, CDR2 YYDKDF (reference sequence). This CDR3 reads CATSRDEHNSPLHF. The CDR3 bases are TGTGCCACCAGCAGAGATGAACATAATTCACCCCTCCACTTT.

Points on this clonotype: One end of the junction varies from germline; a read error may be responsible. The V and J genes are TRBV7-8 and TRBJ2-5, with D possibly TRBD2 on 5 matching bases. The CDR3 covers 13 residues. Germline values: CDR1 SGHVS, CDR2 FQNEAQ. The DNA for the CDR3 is TGTGCCAGCGGCTTAGCGATTCAGGTCTTGCCTTACTTC. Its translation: CASGLAIQVLPYF.

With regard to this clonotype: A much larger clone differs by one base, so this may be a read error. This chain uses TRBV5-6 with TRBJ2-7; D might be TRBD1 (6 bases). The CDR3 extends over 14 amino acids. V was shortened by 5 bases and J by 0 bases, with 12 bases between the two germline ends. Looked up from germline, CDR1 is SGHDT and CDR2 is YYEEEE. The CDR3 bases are TGTGCCAGCAGGGGGGCCAGGGCCTCCTACGAGCAGTACGTC. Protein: CASRGARASYEQYV.

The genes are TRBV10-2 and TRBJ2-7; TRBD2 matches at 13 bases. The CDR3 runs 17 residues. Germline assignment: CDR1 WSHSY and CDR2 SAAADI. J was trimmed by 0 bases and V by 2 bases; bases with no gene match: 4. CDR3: CASSEPGLAGDSYEQYF. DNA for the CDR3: TGCGCCAGCAGTGAGCCCGGACTAGCGGGGGACTCCTACGAGCAGTACTTC.

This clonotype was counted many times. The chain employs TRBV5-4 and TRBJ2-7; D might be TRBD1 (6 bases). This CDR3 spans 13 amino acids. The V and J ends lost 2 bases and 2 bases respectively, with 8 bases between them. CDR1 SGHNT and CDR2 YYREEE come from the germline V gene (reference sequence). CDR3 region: CASSFQGPYEQYF. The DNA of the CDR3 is TGTGCCAGCAGCTTTCAGGGGCCCTACGAGCAGTACTTC.

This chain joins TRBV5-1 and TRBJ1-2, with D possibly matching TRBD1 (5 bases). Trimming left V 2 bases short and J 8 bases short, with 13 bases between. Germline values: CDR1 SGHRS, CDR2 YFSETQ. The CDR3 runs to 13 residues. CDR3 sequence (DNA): TGCGCCAGCAGCTTAGAGGGCGCAGGGGGCTACACCTTC. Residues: CASSLEGAGGYTF.

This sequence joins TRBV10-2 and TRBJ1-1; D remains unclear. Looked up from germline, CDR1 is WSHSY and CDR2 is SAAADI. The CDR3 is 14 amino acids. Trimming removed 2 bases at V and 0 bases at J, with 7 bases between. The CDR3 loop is CASSEAGLNTEAFF. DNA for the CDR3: TGCGCCAGCAGTGAGGCGGGCCTGAACACTGAAGCTTTCTTT.

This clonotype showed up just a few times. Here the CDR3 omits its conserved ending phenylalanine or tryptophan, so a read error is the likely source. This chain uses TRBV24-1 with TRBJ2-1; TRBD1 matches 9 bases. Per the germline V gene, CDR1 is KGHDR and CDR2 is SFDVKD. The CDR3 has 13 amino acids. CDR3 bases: TGTGCTCCGACCGGGACAGGGACCAATGAGCAGTTCTCC. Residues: CAPTGTGTNEQFS.

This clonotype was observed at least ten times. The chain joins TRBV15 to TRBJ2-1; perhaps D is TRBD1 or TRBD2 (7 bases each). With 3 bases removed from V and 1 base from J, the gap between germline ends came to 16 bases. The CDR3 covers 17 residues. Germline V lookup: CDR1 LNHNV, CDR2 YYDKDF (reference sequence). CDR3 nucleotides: TGTGCCACCAGCAGGGGACTCAGGGGGGGGTCCTACAATGAGCAGTTCTTC. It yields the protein CATSRGLRGGSYNEQFF.

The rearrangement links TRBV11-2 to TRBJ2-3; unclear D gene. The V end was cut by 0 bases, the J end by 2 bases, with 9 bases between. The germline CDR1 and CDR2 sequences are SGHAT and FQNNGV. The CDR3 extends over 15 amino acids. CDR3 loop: CASSLDAISTDTQYF. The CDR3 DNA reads TGTGCCAGCAGCTTAGACGCCATTTCCACAGATACGCAGTATTTT.

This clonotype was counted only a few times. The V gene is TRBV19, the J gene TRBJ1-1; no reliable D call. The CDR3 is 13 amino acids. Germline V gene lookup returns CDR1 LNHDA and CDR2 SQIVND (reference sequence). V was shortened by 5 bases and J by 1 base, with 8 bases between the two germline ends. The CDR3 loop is CASSPLGNTEAFF. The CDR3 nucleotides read TGTGCCAGTAGTCCTCTGGGGAACACTGAAGCTTTCTTT.

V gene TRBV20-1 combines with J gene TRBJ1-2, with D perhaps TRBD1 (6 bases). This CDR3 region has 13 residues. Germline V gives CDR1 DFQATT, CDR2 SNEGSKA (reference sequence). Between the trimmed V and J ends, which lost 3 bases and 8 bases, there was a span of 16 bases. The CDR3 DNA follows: TGCAGTGCTAGTGTACAGGGTTTCGGCGGCTACACCTTC. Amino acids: CSASVQGFGGYTF.

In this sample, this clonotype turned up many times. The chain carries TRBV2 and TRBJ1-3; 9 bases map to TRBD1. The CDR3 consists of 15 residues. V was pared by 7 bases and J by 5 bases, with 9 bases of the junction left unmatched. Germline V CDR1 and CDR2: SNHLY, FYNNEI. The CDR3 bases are TGTGCCAGCATGGCGGGACAGGGAAGACGAAACACCATATATTTT. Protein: CASMAGQGRRNTIYF.